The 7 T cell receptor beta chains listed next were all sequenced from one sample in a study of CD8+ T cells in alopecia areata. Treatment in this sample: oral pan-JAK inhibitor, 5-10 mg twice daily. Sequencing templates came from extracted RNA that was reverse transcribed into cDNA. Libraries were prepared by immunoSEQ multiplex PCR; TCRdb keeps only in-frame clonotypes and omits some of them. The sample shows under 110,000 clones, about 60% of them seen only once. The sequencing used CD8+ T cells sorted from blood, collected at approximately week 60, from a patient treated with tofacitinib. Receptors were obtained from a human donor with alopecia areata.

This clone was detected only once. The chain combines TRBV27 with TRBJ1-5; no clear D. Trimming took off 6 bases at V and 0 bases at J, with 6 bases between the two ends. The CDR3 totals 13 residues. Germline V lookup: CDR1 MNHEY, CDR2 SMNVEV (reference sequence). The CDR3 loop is CASRGYSNQPQHF. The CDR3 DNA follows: TGTGCCAGCAGGGGGTATAGCAATCAGCCCCAGCATTTT.

CDR3: CASSLAGTTNTGELFF. DNA for the CDR3: TGTGCCAGCAGCTTAGCGGGGACTACCAACACCGGGGAGCTGTTTTTT. V usage is TRBV7-9 and J usage is TRBJ2-2, with 7 bases fitting TRBD2. Looked up from germline, CDR1 is SEHNR and CDR2 is FQNEAQ (reference sequence). V was clipped by 0 bases and J by 2 bases; unmatched bases: 3. CDR3 length equals 16 residues.

CDR3 residues: CASRPKTGAYGYTF. The DNA of the CDR3 is TGCGCCAGCAGACCAAAGACGGGGGCCTATGGCTACACCTTC. The chain couples TRBV4-1 to TRBJ1-2; tentatively, D is TRBD1 (6 bases). The germline V and J ends were trimmed by 6 bases and 4 bases, with 15 bases remaining between them. The CDR3 loop spans 14 amino acids. The germline CDR1 and CDR2 sequences are MGHRA and YSYEKL.

For the CDR3, the DNA is TGTGCCAGCAGCGGGGGGAGGCCCAGCGAGCAGTACTTC. Residues: CASSGGRPSEQYF. The chain employs TRBV13 and TRBJ2-7; D is possibly TRBD2 (6 bases). The germline V and J ends were trimmed by 5 bases and 6 bases, with 14 bases remaining between them. There are 13 residues in the CDR3. The V gene's germline CDR1 is PRHDT and CDR2 FYEKMQ (reference sequence).

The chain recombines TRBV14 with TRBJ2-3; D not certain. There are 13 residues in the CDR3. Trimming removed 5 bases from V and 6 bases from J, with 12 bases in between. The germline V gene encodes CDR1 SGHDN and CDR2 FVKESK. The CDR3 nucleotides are TGTGCCAGCAGCGTCGTATCGACGGATACGCAGTATTTT. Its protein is CASSVVSTDTQYF. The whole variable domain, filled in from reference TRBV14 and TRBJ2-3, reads EAGVTQFPSHSVIEKGQTVTLRCDPISGHDNLYWYRRVMGKEIKFLLHFVKESKQDESGMPNNRFLAERTGGTYSTLKVQPAELEDSGVYFCASSVVSTDTQYFGPGTRLTVL.

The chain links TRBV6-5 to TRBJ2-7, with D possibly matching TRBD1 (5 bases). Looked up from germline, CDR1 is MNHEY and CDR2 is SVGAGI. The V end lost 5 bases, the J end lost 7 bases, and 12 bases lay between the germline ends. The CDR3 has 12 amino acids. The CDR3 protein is CASSPAGREQYF. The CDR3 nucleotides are TGTGCCAGCAGTCCCGCAGGGCGGGAGCAGTACTTC.

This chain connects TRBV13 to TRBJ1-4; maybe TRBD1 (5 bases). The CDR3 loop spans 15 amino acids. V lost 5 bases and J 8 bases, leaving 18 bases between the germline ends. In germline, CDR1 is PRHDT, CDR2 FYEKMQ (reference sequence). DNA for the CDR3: TGTGCCAGCAGCCCTGGGGCCCGATGGGGGGAAAAACTGTTTTTT. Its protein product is CASSPGARWGEKLFF. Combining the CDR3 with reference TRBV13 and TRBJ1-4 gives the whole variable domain AAGVIQSPRHLIKEKRETATLKCYPIPRHDTVYWYQQGPGQDPQFLISFYEKMQSDKGSIPDRFSAQQFSDYHSELNMSSLELGDSALYFCASSPGARWGEKLFFGSGTQLSVL.